The sequence of this T cell receptor (beta chain) was determined in a study of T cell clonality in common variable immunodeficiency. Study-wide points: In common variable immunodeficiency, TCR beta chains reportedly carried fewer deletions and N-nucleotide insertions. Compared with controls, CVID subjects had fewer shared TCRbeta clones.

Control and CVID samples contributed equal amounts of genomic DNA. Repertoires were generated with immunoSEQ multiplex PCR, while TCRdb's copy carries only in-frame clones and drops some. The profile covers approximately 21,000 clones, none occurring a single time. This clone was seen a few times. The antigen is undetermined. Read sequence stops 3 residues before the CDR3 end, and the germline J gene provides the missing end. Blood came from CVID subjects not ill and not taking immunomodulatory or immunosuppressive medication. Blood samples were heparinized, roughly 5 to 8.5 ml per donor. This CDR3 is 15 amino acids long. The ends lost 3 bases at V and 8 bases at J; junction bases unmatched: 12. Germline V CDR1 and CDR2: GTSNPN, SVGIG (reference sequence).

Sequencing input: peripheral blood mononuclear cells. The chain carries TRBV30 and TRBJ1-4; 7 bases are shared with TRBD1. The source is a human donor with common variable immunodeficiency. The CDR3 is CAWRVNRGKGEKLFF. The CDR3 bases that were read are TGTGCCTGGAGGGTAAACAGGGGTAAAGGCGAAAAA.